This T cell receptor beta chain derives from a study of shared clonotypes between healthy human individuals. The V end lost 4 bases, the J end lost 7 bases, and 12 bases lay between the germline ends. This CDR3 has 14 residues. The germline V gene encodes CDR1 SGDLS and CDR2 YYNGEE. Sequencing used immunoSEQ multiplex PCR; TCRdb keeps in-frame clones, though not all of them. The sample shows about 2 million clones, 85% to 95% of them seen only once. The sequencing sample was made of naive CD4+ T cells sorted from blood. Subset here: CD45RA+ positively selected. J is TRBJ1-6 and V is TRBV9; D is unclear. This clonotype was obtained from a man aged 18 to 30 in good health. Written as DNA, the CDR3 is TGTGCCAGCAGCAGTTTACAGATAAATTCACCCCTCCACTTT. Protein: CASSSLQINSPLHF.